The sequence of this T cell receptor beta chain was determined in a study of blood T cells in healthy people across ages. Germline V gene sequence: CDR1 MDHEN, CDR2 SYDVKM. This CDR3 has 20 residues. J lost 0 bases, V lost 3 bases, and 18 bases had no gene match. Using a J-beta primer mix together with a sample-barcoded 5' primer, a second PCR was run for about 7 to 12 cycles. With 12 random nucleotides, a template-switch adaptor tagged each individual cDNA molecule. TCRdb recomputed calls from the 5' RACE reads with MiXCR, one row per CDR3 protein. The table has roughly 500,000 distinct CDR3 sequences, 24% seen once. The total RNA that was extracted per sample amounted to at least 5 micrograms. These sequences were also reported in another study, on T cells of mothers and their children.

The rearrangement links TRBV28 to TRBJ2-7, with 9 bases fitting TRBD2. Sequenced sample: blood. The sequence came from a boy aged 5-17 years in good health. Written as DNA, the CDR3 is TGTGCCAGCAGTTTTATACCGTTCACGACCCCAGCGGGAGGCTCCTACGAGCAGTACTTC. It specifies CASSFIPFTTPAGGSYEQYF.